The 9 T cell receptor beta chains reported below all come from one sample, sequenced in a study of cytomegalovirus exposure and HLA in healthy donors. Both 60 Vbeta primers and 13 Jbeta primers went into the PCR. The protocol was immunoSEQ multiplex PCR, while the TCRdb copy is restricted to in-frame clones and leaves out a portion. The sample carries some 200,000 clones, 81% recorded once. Material for sequencing was PBMCs. These receptor sequences come from a man over 45 in good health and CMV-seronegative.

The chain has TRBV14 and TRBJ2-3; D is perhaps TRBD1 (5 bases). This CDR3 contains 12 residues. V was shortened by 2 bases and J by 8 bases, with 8 bases between the two germline ends. CDR1 SGHDN and CDR2 FVKESK come from the germline V gene. CDR3 bases: TGTGCCAGCAGCCAACAGGGTCGTACGCAGTATTTT. Translated, it gives CASSQQGRTQYF.

V is TRBV6-1 and J is TRBJ2-7; 7 nucleotides line up with TRBD2. Germline values: CDR1 MNHNS, CDR2 SASEGT. The CDR3 extends over 16 amino acids. The V segment lost 0 bases and the J segment 2 bases; nucleotides outside the gene matches: 7. CDR3 bases: TGTGCCAGCAGTGAAGCGGGGACTACTCTACCCTACGAGCAGTACTTC. Its protein product is CASSEAGTTLPYEQYF.

This clone was seen once. The chain couples TRBV10-3 to TRBJ2-2, with 7 positions matching TRBD1. The CDR3 runs 14 residues. J gave up 1 base and V 6 bases, and 2 bases lay outside the gene matches. Germline values: CDR1 ENHRY, CDR2 SYGVKD. As DNA, the CDR3 is TGTGCCATCAGAAGACAGGGGAACACCGGGGAGCTGTTTTTT. Encoded protein: CAIRRQGNTGELFF.

On this clone: The sample carries other DNA sequences with the same CDR3. The chain carries TRBV7-2 and TRBJ2-7; D call uncertain. This CDR3 comprises 11 residues. Trimming pared 5 bases from V and 2 bases from J, leaving 4 bases between. Germline CDR1 is SGHTA and CDR2 is FQGNSA. The CDR3 nucleotides are TGTGCCAGCAGCCTTACCTACGAGCAGTACTTC. Translating it yields CASSLTYEQYF.

The rearrangement joins TRBV19 to TRBJ1-5; no firm D call. Per the germline V gene, CDR1 is LNHDA and CDR2 is SQIVND (reference sequence). Trimming left V 6 bases short and J 4 bases short, with 7 bases between. The CDR3 extends over 12 amino acids. CDR3 loop: CASSPGNQPQHF. The CDR3, as DNA: TGTGCCAGTAGCCCCGGGAATCAGCCCCAGCATTTT.

The chain uses TRBV19 and TRBJ2-7; 8 bases line up with TRBD1. CDR1 and CDR2 (germline): LNHDA, SQIVND (reference sequence). The V and J ends lost 7 bases and 2 bases, in that order; junction bases with no gene match: 7. This CDR3 comprises 14 residues. The CDR3 loop is CASTLTGATYEQYF. The CDR3 DNA reads TGTGCCAGTACCCTGACAGGGGCAACCTACGAGCAGTACTTC.

About this clone: Relative to the germline gene, one junction end is altered; a read error may explain this. This sequence joins TRBV5-1 and TRBJ2-5; 7 nucleotides agree with TRBD1. The CDR3 loop spans 15 amino acids. Germline CDR1 reads SGHRS; CDR2 reads YFSETQ. CDR3 region: CASSSDRATEEIQYF. CDR3 nucleotide sequence: TGCGCCAGCAGCTCCGACAGGGCCACCGAGGAGATCCAGTACTTC.

The rearrangement uses TRBV9 and TRBJ1-1, with 9 bases aligning to TRBD1. The CDR3 length is 16 residues. V lost 4 bases and J lost 0; bases outside the gene matches: 7. Germline CDR1 reads SGDLS; CDR2 reads YYNGEE. CDR3 coding DNA: TGTGCCAGCAGCTCAACAGGGGGCTCCATGAACACTGAAGCTTTCTTT. Protein product: CASSSTGGSMNTEAFF.

The rearrangement joins TRBV4-1 to TRBJ1-6; 7 nucleotides line up with TRBD1. The CDR3 extends over 16 amino acids. In germline, CDR1 is MGHRA, CDR2 YSYEKL. V shed 0 bases, J shed 8 bases, and the junction held 7 bases outside the gene matches. The CDR3 spells CASSQDMEQGYSPLHF. CDR3 bases: TGCGCCAGCAGCCAAGATATGGAACAGGGGTATTCACCCCTCCACTTT.